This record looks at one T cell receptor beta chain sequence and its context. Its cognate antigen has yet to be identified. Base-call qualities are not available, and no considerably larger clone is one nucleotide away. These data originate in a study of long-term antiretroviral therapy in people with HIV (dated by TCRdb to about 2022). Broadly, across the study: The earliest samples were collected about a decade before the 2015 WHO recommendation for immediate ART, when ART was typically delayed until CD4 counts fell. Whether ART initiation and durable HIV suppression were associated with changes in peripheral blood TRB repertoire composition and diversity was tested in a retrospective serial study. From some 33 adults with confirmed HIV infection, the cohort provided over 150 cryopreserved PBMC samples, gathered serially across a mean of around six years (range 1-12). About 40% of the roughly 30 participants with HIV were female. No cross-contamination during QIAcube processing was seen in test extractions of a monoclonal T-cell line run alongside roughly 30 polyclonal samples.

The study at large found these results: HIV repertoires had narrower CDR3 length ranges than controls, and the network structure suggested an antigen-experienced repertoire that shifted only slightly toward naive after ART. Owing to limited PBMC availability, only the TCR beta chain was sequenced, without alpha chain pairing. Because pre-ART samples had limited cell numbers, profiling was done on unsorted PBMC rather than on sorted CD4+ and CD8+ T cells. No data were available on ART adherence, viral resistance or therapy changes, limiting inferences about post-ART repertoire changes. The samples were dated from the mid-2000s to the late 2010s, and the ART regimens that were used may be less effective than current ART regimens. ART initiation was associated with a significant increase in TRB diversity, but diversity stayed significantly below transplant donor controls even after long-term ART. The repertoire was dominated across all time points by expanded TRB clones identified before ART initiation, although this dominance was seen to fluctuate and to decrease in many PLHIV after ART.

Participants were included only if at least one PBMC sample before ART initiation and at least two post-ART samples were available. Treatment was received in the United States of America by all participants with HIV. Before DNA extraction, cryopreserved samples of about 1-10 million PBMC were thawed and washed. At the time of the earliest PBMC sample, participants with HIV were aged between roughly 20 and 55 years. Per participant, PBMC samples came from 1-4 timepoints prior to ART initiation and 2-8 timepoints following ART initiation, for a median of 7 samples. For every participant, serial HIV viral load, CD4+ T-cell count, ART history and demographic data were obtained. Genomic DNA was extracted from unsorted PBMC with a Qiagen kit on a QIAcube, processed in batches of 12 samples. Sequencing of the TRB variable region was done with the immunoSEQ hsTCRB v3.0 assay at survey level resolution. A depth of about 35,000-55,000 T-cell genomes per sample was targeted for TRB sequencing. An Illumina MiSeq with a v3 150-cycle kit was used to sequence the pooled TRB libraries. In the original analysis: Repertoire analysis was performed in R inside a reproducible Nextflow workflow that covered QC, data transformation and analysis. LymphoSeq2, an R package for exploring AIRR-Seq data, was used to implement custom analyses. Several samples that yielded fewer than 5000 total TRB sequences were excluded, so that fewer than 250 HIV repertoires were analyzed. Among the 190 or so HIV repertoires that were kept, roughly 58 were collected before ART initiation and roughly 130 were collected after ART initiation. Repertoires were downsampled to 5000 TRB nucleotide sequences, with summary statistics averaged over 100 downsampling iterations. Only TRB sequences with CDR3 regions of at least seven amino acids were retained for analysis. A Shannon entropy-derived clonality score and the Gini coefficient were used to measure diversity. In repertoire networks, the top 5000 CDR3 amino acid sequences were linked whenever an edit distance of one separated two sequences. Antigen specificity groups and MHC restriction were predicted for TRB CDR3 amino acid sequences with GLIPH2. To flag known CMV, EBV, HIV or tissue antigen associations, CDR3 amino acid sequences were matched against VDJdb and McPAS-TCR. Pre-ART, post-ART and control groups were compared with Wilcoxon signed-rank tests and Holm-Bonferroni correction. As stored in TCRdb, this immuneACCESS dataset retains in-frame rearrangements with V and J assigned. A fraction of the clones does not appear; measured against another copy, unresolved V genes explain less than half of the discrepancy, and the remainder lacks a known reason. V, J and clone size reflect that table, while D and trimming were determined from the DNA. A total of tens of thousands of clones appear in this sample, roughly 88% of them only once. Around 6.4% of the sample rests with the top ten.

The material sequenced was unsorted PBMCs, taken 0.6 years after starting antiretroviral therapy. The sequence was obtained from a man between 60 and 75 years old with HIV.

The CDR3 is CASSRQGTGQPQHF. The DNA sequence reads TGCGCCAGCAGCCGACAGGGCACGGGCCAGCCCCAGCATTTT. The rearrangement combines TRBV4-1 with TRBJ1-5, with 7 junctional bases fitting TRBD1. Measured from the cysteine to the phenylalanine, the CDR3 is 14 residues long. Kept here is only the CDR3 DNA, which spans 42 bases and is read in frame from base 1. V loses 4 bases at its end and J loses 7 bases; junction bases beyond the gene matches: 7. As encoded in the germline V gene, CDR1 is MGHRA while CDR2 is YSYEKL.